The next 29 T cell receptor beta chains were all read from a single sample in a study of blood T cell repertoires in COVID-19. This table comes from immunoSEQ multiplex PCR, and its TCRdb copy is limited to in-frame clones, with some not included. The sample has 240,000 or so clones; around 89% are singletons. The sequenced sample consisted of peripheral blood. The origin of the receptors is a woman aged 40 to 50 who had recovered from COVID-19.

The chain combines TRBV27 with TRBJ1-4, with a weak D call TRBD1 (5 bases). The CDR3 length is 16 residues. With 5 bases removed from V and 2 bases from J, the gap between germline ends came to 15 bases. Germline loops: CDR1 MNHEY, CDR2 SMNVEV (reference sequence). CDR3 residues: CASSRGGGGTNEKLFF. CDR3 nucleotide sequence: TGTGCCAGCAGTCGTGGGGGGGGTGGGACTAATGAAAAACTGTTTTTT. The full variable domain, rest sourced from reference TRBV27 and TRBJ1-4, is EAQVTQNPRYLITVTGKKLTVTCSQNMNHEYMSWYRQDPGLGLRQIYYSMNVEVTDKGDVPEGYKVSRKEKRNFPLILESPSPNQTSLYFCASSRGGGGTNEKLFFGSGTQLSVL.

As DNA, the CDR3 is TGTGCCAGCAGTGGAGTCCGGAACACTGAAGCTTTCTTT. Protein: CASSGVRNTEAFF. The chain couples TRBV25-1 to TRBJ1-1; D call uncertain. Germline values: CDR1 MGHDK, CDR2 SYGVNS. CDR3 length: 13 amino acids. Trimming cost V 4 bases and J 1 base, with 7 bases left between them.

This clone was recorded once. This rearrangement joins TRBV29-1 to TRBJ2-7; TRBD1 might be the D (5 bases). The CDR3 is 9 amino acids. Germline lookup yields CDR1 SQVTM and CDR2 ANQGSEA. For the CDR3, the DNA is TGCAGCGTTGAGGCAGGACACCACGTC. Protein product: CSVEAGHHV.

The genes are TRBV12-3 or TRBV12-4 and TRBJ2-2; 9 nucleotides match TRBD2. J gave up 16 bases and V 0 bases, and 6 bases lay outside the gene matches. This CDR3 is 13 amino acids long. DNA of the CDR3: TGTGCCAGCAGTTTAGCTAGCGGGAGTCGGCCGTTTTTT. Translation gives CASSLASGSRPFF.

The chain employs TRBV9 and TRBJ2-2, with D possibly TRBD2 on 7 matching bases. Germline loops: CDR1 SGDLS, CDR2 YYNGEE. The CDR3 has 15 amino acids. The germline V and J ends were trimmed by 1 base and 6 bases, with 13 bases remaining between them. CDR3 DNA sequence: TGTGCCAGCAGCGTAAGGTGGGAGGGGGCCGGGGAGCTGTTTTTT. Translated, it gives CASSVRWEGAGELFF.

The chain carries TRBV5-1 and TRBJ1-1; the match to TRBD1 covers 10 bases. V dropped 4 bases and J dropped 2; count of bases not matched to a gene: 2. Germline-derived CDR1 and CDR2 are SGHRS and YFSETQ. This CDR3 has 14 amino acids. CDR3 sequence reads: CASSRDRGNTEAFF. For the CDR3, the DNA is TGCGCCAGCAGCCGGGACAGGGGCAACACTGAAGCTTTCTTT.

This clone was seen only a few times. The chain joins TRBV5-6 to TRBJ1-4, with unresolved D. V gave up 4 bases and J gave up 4 bases, with 11 bases separating them. CDR1 and CDR2 from the germline V gene are SGHDT and YYEEEE. This CDR3 is 14 amino acids long. CDR3 residues: CASSPRGGNEKLFF. The CDR3 DNA is TGTGCCAGCAGCCCCCGGGGTGGTAATGAAAAACTGTTTTTT.

The chain combines TRBV9 with TRBJ2-5, with 8 bases that match TRBD2. The CDR3 spans 16 residues. Germline loops: CDR1 SGDLS, CDR2 YYNGEE. Losses at the gene ends were 3 bases for V and 2 bases for J; bases not matched to a gene: 9. The CDR3 spells CASSGRGGGRQETQYF. Here the CDR3 DNA reads TGTGCCAGCAGCGGCCGTGGGGGCGGGAGGCAAGAGACCCAGTACTTC.

The gene calls are TRBV19 and TRBJ2-7, with 8 positions matching TRBD1. This CDR3 is built from 15 residues. The trim removed 10 bases at V and 4 bases at J, leaving 15 bases unmatched. Germline assignment: CDR1 LNHDA and CDR2 SQIVND (reference sequence). Here the CDR3 reads CATRTATGAGYEQYF. Written as DNA, the CDR3 is TGTGCCACCCGGACAGCGACAGGGGCGGGATACGAGCAGTACTTC.

This chain uses TRBV4-3 with TRBJ2-1; 7 bases agree with TRBD2. The CDR3 has 16 residues. The germline V gene encodes CDR1 LGHNA and CDR2 YSLEER. The trim removed 0 bases at V and 6 bases at J, leaving 8 bases unmatched. The CDR3 nucleotides read TGCGCCAGCAGCCAAGATGGGGGGGGAAGGGGCAATGAGCAGTTCTTC. Translating it yields CASSQDGGGRGNEQFF.

This chain links TRBV5-1 with TRBJ1-2, with 9 bases lining up with TRBD1. With 6 bases clipped from V and 4 bases from J, the junction kept 7 bases outside the gene matches. Germline V gene lookup returns CDR1 SGHRS and CDR2 YFSETQ. This CDR3 contains 14 residues. CDR3 nucleotides: TGCGCCAGCACCCAACAGGGGGCGGCCTATGGCTACACCTTC. The encoded protein is CASTQQGAAYGYTF.

The V call is TRBV6-5, the J call TRBJ2-2, with 8 bases that match TRBD1. The CDR3 spans 15 residues. The V and J ends lost 10 bases and 6 bases, in that order; junction bases with no gene match: 13. Germline CDR1 and CDR2: MNHEY and SVGAGI. DNA for the CDR3: TGTGCCACCTCGTCGGACAGGGACCCGGCCGGGGAGCTGTTTTTT. Translating it yields CATSSDRDPAGELFF.

A few counts support this clone. The chain joins TRBV5-4 to TRBJ2-7; 8 nucleotides align to TRBD1. V lost 7 bases and J lost 5; bases outside the gene matches: 8. This CDR3 comprises 13 residues. Germline V gives CDR1 SGHNT, CDR2 YYREEE (reference sequence). The CDR3 region is CASHRDRSHEQYF. The CDR3 DNA follows: TGTGCCAGCCACCGGGACAGGTCACACGAGCAGTACTTC.

This clone was observed a single time. The chain is built from TRBV3-1 (or the pseudogene TRBV3-2) and TRBJ1-2; 9 positions match TRBD1. The CDR3 consists of 13 residues. The V gene's germline CDR1 is LGHDT and CDR2 YNNKEL (reference sequence). Trimming cost V 7 bases and J 9 bases; bases outside gene matches: 9. The CDR3 bases are TGTGCCAGCACCCTCGGACAGGGGTCTCGCTACACCTTC. As protein: CASTLGQGSRYTF.

The V gene is TRBV5-1, the J gene TRBJ1-1; 7 positions match TRBD1. Losses at the gene ends were 3 bases for V and 4 bases for J; bases not matched to a gene: 6. This CDR3 has 14 residues. Germline lookup yields CDR1 SGHRS and CDR2 YFSETQ. The CDR3 DNA reads as TGCGCCAGCAGCTGGCAGACAGGGACCACTGAAGCTTTCTTT. Protein sequence: CASSWQTGTTEAFF.

The count of this clone is one. The CDR3 loop is CATHGGGPGEQYF. For the CDR3, the DNA is TGTGCCACCCACGGGGGAGGGCCGGGGGAGCAGTACTTC. The chain employs TRBV24-1 and TRBJ2-7; 7 bases are shared with TRBD2. CDR1 and CDR2 from the germline V gene are KGHDR and SFDVKD. The junction had 11 bases not matched to a gene; V was cut back by 9 bases and J by 7 bases. This CDR3 has 13 amino acids.

This clone was seen more than once but under ten times. This rearrangement joins TRBV2 to TRBJ1-1; tentative D call: TRBD1 (6 bases). The CDR3 runs to 14 residues. Trimming shortened V by 4 bases and J by 3 bases, and 12 bases separated the two germline ends. Germline CDR1 reads SNHLY; CDR2 reads FYNNEI. CDR3 nucleotides: TGTGCCAGCAGTGGGCAGCCAGGGGACACTGAAGCTTTCTTT. Translating gives CASSGQPGDTEAFF.

J is TRBJ1-1 and V is TRBV28; a weak D match, TRBD1 (5 bases). V was pared by 4 bases and J by 0 bases, with 6 bases between. CDR3 length equals 13 residues. Germline CDR1 is MDHEN and CDR2 is SYDVKM. The CDR3 DNA follows: TGTGCCAGCAGTTCGACAGTGAACACTGAAGCTTTCTTT. Residues: CASSSTVNTEAFF.

This clone has a single count. The chain combines TRBV19 with TRBJ1-5; 7 positions agree with TRBD1. V shed 7 bases and J 7 bases; nucleotides not matched to a gene: 7. The CDR3 sequence is 13 residues long. CDR1 LNHDA and CDR2 SQIVND come from the germline V gene (reference sequence). For the CDR3, the DNA is TGTGCCAGTACCAAAGGGGGCGGACAGCCCCAGCATTTT. It specifies CASTKGGGQPQHF.

This clone was picked up one time. CDR3 in DNA: TGTGCCAGTAGTCCCCGACTAGCGGGAGGGAGCTCCTACAATGAGCAGTTCTTC. It encodes CASSPRLAGGSSYNEQFF. V is TRBV19 and J is TRBJ2-1; 14 bases line up with TRBD2. Trimming at V came to 5 bases and at J to 0 bases, leaving 6 bases not matched to a gene. From germline, CDR1 is LNHDA and CDR2 SQIVND (reference sequence). This CDR3 has 18 amino acids.

J is TRBJ2-7 and V is TRBV10-1; D possibly corresponds to TRBD2 (6 bases). CDR3 length: 17 residues. CDR1 and CDR2 from the germline V gene are WNHNN and SYGVQD (reference sequence). V shed 5 bases and J shed 0 bases, with 20 bases lying between them. The CDR3, as DNA: TGCGCCAGCAGTCCCCCGGGACTGCGCACTCTCTCCTACGAGCAGTACTTC. Its translation is CASSPPGLRTLSYEQYF.

The rearrangement joins TRBV6-6 to TRBJ1-2; unclear D gene. The CDR3 is 13 residues long. The ends were cut back, 6 bases at V and 4 bases at J, with 12 bases in the middle. In germline, CDR1 is MNHNY, CDR2 SVGAGI (reference sequence). The CDR3 DNA reads TGTGCCAGCAGGGCGGCGGCTCTCTATGGCTACACCTTC. Encoded protein: CASRAAALYGYTF.

This sequence joins TRBV9 and TRBJ2-7, with D maybe TRBD2 (7 bases). CDR1 is SGDLS, CDR2 YYNGEE, per germline. Trimming took off 4 bases at V and 7 bases at J, with 21 bases between the two ends. This CDR3 is 15 amino acids long. The CDR3 loop reads CASSPRGAPRWEQYF. The CDR3 DNA reads TGTGCCAGCAGCCCACGGGGGGCCCCCCGGTGGGAGCAGTACTTC.

In its sample, this clone was seen once. The chain is built from TRBV6-2 or TRBV6-3 and TRBJ2-5, with D possibly being TRBD1 (5 bases). Deletions cut 2 bases from V and 1 base from J, with 14 bases between. Per germline, CDR1 MNHEY and CDR2 SVGEGT. This CDR3 spans 16 amino acids. This chain's CDR3 is CASSYAPWGSQETQYF. The DNA of the CDR3 is TGTGCCAGCAGTTACGCCCCCTGGGGCTCCCAAGAGACCCAGTACTTC.

The chain recombines TRBV7-3 with TRBJ2-1; TRBD2 matches at 8 bases. Germline V gene sequence: CDR1 SGHTA, CDR2 FQGTGA. Trimming cost V 5 bases and J 8 bases; bases outside gene matches: 5. The CDR3 extends over 13 amino acids. CDR3 sequence: CASSHGLADEQFF. In DNA, the CDR3 is TGTGCCAGCAGCCATGGACTAGCCGATGAGCAGTTCTTC.

The chain carries TRBV12-3 or TRBV12-4 and TRBJ2-2, with TRBD2 matching over 7 bases. The trim removed 8 bases at V and 6 bases at J, leaving 0 bases unmatched. The CDR3 extends over 11 amino acids. The CDR3 here is CASGGAGELFF. The CDR3 nucleotides read TGTGCCAGCGGGGGGGCCGGGGAGCTGTTTTTT.

As to this clone: This same CDR3 is encoded by further DNA sequences in the sample. The V call is TRBV7-3, the J call TRBJ2-7; 9 nucleotides agree with TRBD2. Trimming took 2 bases from V and 2 from J; bases not matched to a gene: 4. Germline-derived CDR1 and CDR2 are SGHTA and FQGTGA. The CDR3 runs 15 residues. The CDR3 coding sequence is TGTGCCAGCAGCTTAGGGCCTAGCGGGGCCTACGAGCAGTACTTC. This translates into CASSLGPSGAYEQYF.

V and J are TRBV5-4 and TRBJ2-3; the D gene is possibly TRBD2 (7 bases). The germline gives CDR1 SGHNT, CDR2 YYREEE (reference sequence). Trimming cost V 7 bases and J 3 bases, with 18 bases left between them. The CDR3 runs 15 residues. CDR3 nucleotide sequence: TGTGCCAGCCACAAGGCGGGGGCGCCGACAGATACGCAGTATTTT. It codes for CASHKAGAPTDTQYF.

V is TRBV4-3 and J is TRBJ2-1; TRBD2 matches at 7 bases. CDR1 and CDR2 (germline): LGHNA, YSLEER. The CDR3 covers 16 residues. V trimming: 2 bases; J trimming: 0 bases; junction bases outside the gene matches: 4. The CDR3 sequence is CASSQFSGPSYNEQFF. The CDR3, as DNA: TGCGCCAGCAGCCAATTTAGCGGGCCCTCCTACAATGAGCAGTTCTTC.